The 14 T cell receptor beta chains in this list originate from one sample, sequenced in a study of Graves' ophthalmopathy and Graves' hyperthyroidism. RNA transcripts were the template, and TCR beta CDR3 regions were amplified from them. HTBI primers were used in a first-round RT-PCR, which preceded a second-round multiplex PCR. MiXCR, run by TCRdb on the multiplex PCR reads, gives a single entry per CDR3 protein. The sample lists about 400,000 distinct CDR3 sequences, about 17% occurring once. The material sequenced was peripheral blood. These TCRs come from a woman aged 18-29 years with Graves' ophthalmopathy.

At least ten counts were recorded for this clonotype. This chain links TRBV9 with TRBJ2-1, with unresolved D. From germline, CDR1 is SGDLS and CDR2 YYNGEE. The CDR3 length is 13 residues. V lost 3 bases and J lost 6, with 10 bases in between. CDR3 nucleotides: TGTGCCAGCAGCGCCCACCTTTCCAATGAGCAGTTCTTC. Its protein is CASSAHLSNEQFF.

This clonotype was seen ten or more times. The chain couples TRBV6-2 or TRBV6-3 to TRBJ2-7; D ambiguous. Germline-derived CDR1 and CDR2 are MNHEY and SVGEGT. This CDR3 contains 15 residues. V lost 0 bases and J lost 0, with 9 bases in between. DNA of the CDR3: TGTGCCAGCAGTTACTCGGCGGTTTCCTCCTACGAGCAGTACTTC. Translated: CASSYSAVSSYEQYF.

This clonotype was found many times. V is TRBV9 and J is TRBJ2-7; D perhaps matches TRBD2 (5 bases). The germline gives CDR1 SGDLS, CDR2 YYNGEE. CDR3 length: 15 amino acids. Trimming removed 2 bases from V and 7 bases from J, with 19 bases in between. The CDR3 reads CASSVSAWASGEQYF. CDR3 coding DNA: TGTGCCAGCAGCGTCTCGGCGTGGGCCTCGGGGGAGCAGTACTTC. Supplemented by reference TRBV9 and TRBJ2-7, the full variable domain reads DSGVTQTPKHLITATGQRVTLRCSPRSGDLSVYWYQQSLDQGLQFLIQYYNGEERAKGNILERFSAQQFPDLHSELNLSSLELGDSALYFCASSVSAWASGEQYFGPGTRLTVT.

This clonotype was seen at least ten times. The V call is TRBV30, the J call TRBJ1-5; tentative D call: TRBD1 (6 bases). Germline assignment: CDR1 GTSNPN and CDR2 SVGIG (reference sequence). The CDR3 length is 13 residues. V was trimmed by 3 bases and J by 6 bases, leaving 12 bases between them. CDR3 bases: TGTGCCTGGAGCAAGGGGGGGTTTCAGCCCCAGCATTTT. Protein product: CAWSKGGFQPQHF.

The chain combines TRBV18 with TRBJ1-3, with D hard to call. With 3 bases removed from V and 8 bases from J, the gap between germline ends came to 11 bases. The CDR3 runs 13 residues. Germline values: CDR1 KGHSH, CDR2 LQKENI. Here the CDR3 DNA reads TGTGCCAGCTCACCCTCGCGGGGTGACACCATATATTTT. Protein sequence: CASSPSRGDTIYF.

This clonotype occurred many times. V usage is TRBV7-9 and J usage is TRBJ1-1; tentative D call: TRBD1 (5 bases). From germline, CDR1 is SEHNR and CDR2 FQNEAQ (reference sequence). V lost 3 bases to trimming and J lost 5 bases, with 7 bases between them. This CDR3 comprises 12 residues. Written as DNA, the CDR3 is TGTGCCAGCAGCTTCCAGGGAACTGAAGCTTTCTTT. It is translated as CASSFQGTEAFF.

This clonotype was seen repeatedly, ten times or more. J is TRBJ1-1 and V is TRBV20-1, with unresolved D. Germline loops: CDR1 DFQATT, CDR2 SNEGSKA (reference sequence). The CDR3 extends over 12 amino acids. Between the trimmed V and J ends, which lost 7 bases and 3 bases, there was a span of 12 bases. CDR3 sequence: CSGSTVDTEAFF. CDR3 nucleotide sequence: TGCAGTGGGTCGACTGTTGACACTGAAGCTTTCTTT.

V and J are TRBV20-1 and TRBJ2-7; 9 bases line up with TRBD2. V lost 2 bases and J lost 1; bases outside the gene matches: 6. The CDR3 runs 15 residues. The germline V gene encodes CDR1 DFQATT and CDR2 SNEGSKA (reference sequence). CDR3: CSARHSSGKSYEQYF. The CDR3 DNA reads TGCAGTGCTAGACACTCTAGCGGGAAGTCCTACGAGCAGTACTTC.

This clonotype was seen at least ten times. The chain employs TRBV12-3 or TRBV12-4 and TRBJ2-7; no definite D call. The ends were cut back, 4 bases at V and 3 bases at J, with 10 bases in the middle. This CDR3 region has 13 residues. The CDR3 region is CASSSGRSYEQYF. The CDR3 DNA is TGTGCCAGCAGTTCCGGACGGAGCTACGAGCAGTACTTC.

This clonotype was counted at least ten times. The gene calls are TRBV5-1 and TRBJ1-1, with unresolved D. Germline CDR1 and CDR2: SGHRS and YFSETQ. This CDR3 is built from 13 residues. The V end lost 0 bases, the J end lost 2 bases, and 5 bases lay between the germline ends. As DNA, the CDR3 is TGCGCCAGCAGCTTGGTAGATAACACTGAAGCTTTCTTT. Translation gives CASSLVDNTEAFF.

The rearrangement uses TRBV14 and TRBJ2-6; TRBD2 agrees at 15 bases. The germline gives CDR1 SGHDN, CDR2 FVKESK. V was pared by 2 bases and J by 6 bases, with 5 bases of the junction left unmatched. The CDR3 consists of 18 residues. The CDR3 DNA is TGTGCCAGCAGCCAAAAGGGACTAGCGGGGGGTTCGGCCAACGTCCTGACTTTC. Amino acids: CASSQKGLAGGSANVLTF.

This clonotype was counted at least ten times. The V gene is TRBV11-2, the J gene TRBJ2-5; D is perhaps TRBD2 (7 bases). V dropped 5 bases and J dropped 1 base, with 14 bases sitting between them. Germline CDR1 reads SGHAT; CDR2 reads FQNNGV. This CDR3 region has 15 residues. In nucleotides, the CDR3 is TGTGCCAGCAGCGTTGCCGGGGGGCCCCAAGAGACCCAGTACTTC. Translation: CASSVAGGPQETQYF.

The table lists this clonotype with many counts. For the CDR3, the DNA is TGTGCCTGGAGTGTAGGTTTCTACGAGCAGTACTTC. Translation: CAWSVGFYEQYF. The J gene is TRBJ2-7, the V gene TRBV30; D is unclear. Germline V gene sequence: CDR1 GTSNPN, CDR2 SVGIG (reference sequence). V shed 0 bases and J shed 3 bases, with 6 bases lying between them. The CDR3 extends over 12 amino acids.

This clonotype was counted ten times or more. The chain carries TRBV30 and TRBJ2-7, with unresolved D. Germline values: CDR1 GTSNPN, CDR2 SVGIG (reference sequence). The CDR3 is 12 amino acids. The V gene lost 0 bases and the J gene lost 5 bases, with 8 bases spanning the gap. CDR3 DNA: TGTGCCTGGAGTGTACGAGCCCACGAGCAGTACTTC. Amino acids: CAWSVRAHEQYF.